One T cell receptor (beta chain) is described in this entry. Its antigen is currently unknown. Mouse germline and gene names are used. The read terminates 1 residue ahead of where the CDR3 ends, so the germline J gene completes it. Deletions cut 3 bases from V and 0 bases from J, with 5 bases between. The CDR3 has 13 amino acids. The germline V gene has CDR1 NNHNN and CDR2 SYGAGS (reference sequence). Time point here: mouse harvest day 14 after allogeneic transplant. Each mouse received 10^7 T-cell-depleted marrow cells plus 10^6 splenic CD5+ T cells by tail vein. The sample originates from a study of tissue T cells after allogeneic stem cell transplantation. Study conclusions and caveats: Some tissue clones might be persisting host cells; their alloreactivity or antigen specificity was not determined.

Survey-depth TCRbeta CDR3 sequencing reported V/J genes and productive frequencies. Here immunoSEQ multiplex PCR was the method, and the copy in TCRdb shows in-frame clones only, minus some. The sample includes approximately 1,500 clones, 55% to 70% of them seen just once. This rearrangement joins TRBV13-2 to TRBJ2-5; D gene ambiguous. The receptor comes from a female BALB/c mouse given C57BL/6 T cells with graft-versus-host disease after an allogeneic hematopoietic cell transplant. Sequenced material: liver tissue. The DNA read from the CDR3 is TGTGCCAGCGGTGGAGGAAACCAAGACACCCAGTAC. It specifies CASGGGNQDTQY. The whole CDR3 protein reads CASGGGNQDTQYF.